The 9 T cell receptor beta chains presented below share a single source sample, sequenced in a study of T cells in Graves' hyperthyroidism and ophthalmopathy. The source material, RNA transcripts, was used to amplify TCR beta CDR3 regions. An initial round of RT-PCR targeting the TCR CDR3 relied on the HTBI primer set. TCRdb re-called the multiplex PCR reads with MiXCR, one entry per CDR3 protein. This sample has hundreds of thousands of distinct CDR3 sequences, with roughly 15% found just once. Specimen: blood. Receptors were obtained from a woman aged 40 to 50 with Graves' ophthalmopathy.

This clonotype was seen at least ten times. For the CDR3, the DNA is TGTGCCACCAGCAGAGATCTACGTAACACTGAAGCTTTCTTT. It translates to CATSRDLRNTEAFF. V and J are TRBV15 and TRBJ1-1; D is unclear. From germline, CDR1 is LNHNV and CDR2 YYDKDF (reference sequence). The CDR3 covers 14 residues. Trimming left V 0 bases short and J 2 bases short, with 7 bases between. Looking up the rest from reference TRBV15 and TRBJ1-1 gives the full variable domain: DAMVIQNPRYQVTQFGKPVTLSCSQTLNHNVMYWYQQKSSQAPKLLFHYYDKDFNNEADTPDNFQSRRPNTSFCFLDIRSPGLGDTAMYLCATSRDLRNTEAFFGQGTRLTVV.

This clonotype came up a few times. The chain recombines TRBV27 with TRBJ2-7; 13 bases map to TRBD2. Germline assignment: CDR1 MNHEY and CDR2 SMNVEV (reference sequence). The V and J ends lost 8 bases and 6 bases, in that order; junction bases with no gene match: 4. CDR3 size: 13 residues. CDR3 bases: TGTGCCAGCGGCGGACTAGCGGGAGTCGAGCAGTACTTC. Its translation is CASGGLAGVEQYF.

This chain connects TRBV19 to TRBJ1-6, with D possibly matching TRBD1 (6 bases). CDR1 and CDR2 (germline): LNHDA, SQIVND (reference sequence). The CDR3 extends over 15 amino acids. The V and J ends lost 3 bases and 13 bases respectively, with 19 bases between them. Here the CDR3 DNA reads TGTGCCAGTAGTATGGGTCGACAGGCCCCAACGCCCCTCCACTTT. Protein: CASSMGRQAPTPLHF.

The chain has TRBV19 and TRBJ2-7; the D gene is possibly TRBD2 (5 bases). CDR3 length equals 15 residues. The V gene lost 3 bases and the J gene lost 0 bases, with 12 bases spanning the gap. CDR1 LNHDA and CDR2 SQIVND come from the germline V gene (reference sequence). The CDR3 DNA reads as TGTGCCAGTAGTATTGAGCGGAGGAGCTCCTACGAGCAGTACTTC. Protein product: CASSIERRSSYEQYF.

In this sample, this clonotype turned up a few times. The chain is built from TRBV12-3 or TRBV12-4 and TRBJ1-2; TRBD1 is a possible D gene (5 bases). V gave up 6 bases and J gave up 8 bases, with 19 bases separating them. This CDR3 is 14 amino acids long. CDR3: CASRAGSAMGGYTF. CDR3 coding DNA: TGTGCCAGCAGGGCAGGGTCGGCTATGGGGGGCTACACCTTC.

This clonotype was detected many times. This chain links TRBV9 with TRBJ2-4, with TRBD1 matching 9 bases. The germline CDR1 and CDR2 sequences are SGDLS and YYNGEE. The V segment lost 4 bases and the J segment 8 bases; nucleotides outside the gene matches: 10. This CDR3 has 15 residues. The CDR3 coding sequence is TGTGCCAGCAGCCCGGAAACAGGGGGCGGCGACATTCAGTACTTC. Its protein product is CASSPETGGGDIQYF.

There are many counts of this clonotype. The rearrangement joins TRBV7-9 to TRBJ2-2; 9 bases align to TRBD1. The junction had 11 bases not matched to a gene; V was cut back by 5 bases and J by 1 base. The length of the CDR3 is 18 residues. Looked up from germline, CDR1 is SEHNR and CDR2 is FQNEAQ (reference sequence). The CDR3 is CASSLLPGQGMNTGELFF. In nucleotides, the CDR3 is TGTGCCAGCAGCCTCCTCCCGGGACAGGGAATGAACACCGGGGAGCTGTTTTTT.

This clonotype was seen at least ten times. The J gene is TRBJ1-2, the V gene TRBV29-1; a possible D gene is TRBD1 (6 bases). Germline V gene sequence: CDR1 SQVTM, CDR2 ANQGSEA. The CDR3 consists of 14 residues. The germline V and J ends were trimmed by 4 bases and 0 bases, with 12 bases remaining between them. CDR3: CSVGHEGANYGYTF. As DNA, the CDR3 is TGCAGCGTTGGCCATGAGGGGGCTAACTATGGCTACACCTTC.

This clonotype was seen ten or more times. The chain uses TRBV6-1 and TRBJ2-1; perhaps TRBD1 as D (7 bases). Germline V gives CDR1 MNHNS, CDR2 SASEGT. The length of the CDR3 is 17 residues. V dropped 4 bases and J dropped 0 bases, with 16 bases sitting between them. In DNA form, the CDR3 reads TGTGCCAGCAGTGTTGGAGGGGGCGGTGGCTCCTACAATGAGCAGTTCTTC. This gives the protein CASSVGGGGGSYNEQFF.